These 22 T cell receptor beta chains were all obtained from the same sample, sequenced in a study of shared clonotypes between healthy human individuals (dated by TCRdb to the early 2020s). The method behind the library was the immunoSEQ multiplex PCR assay. TCRdb holds this immuneACCESS table with in-frame rearrangements only. Some clones are missing; in checked studies, unresolved V genes explain under half, and the rest has no known cause. For this sample there are around 990,000 clones; roughly 80% appear just once. 0.89% of the sample goes to the ten largest clones. What was sequenced was memory CD4+ T cells from PBMCs. The cell subset or site tag for this specimen amounts to: CD45RA-negative fraction. Receptor source: a man aged 18-30 years in good health. Some clones in this sample may be carry-over from other donors' samples.

The chain is built from TRBV18 and TRBJ2-5; D remains unclear. Germline values: CDR1 KGHSH, CDR2 LQKENI. The CDR3 runs 13 residues. The V gene lost 2 bases and the J gene lost 5 bases, with 9 bases spanning the gap. CDR3 coding DNA: TGTGCCAGCTCACCAATCGAAAAGGAGACCCAGTACTTC. Residues: CASSPIEKETQYF. Complete variable domain (other parts from reference TRBV18 and TRBJ2-5): NAGVMQNPRHLVRRRGQEARLRCSPMKGHSHVYWYRQLPEEGLKFMVYLQKENIIDESGMPKERFSAEFPKEGPSILRIQQVVRGDSAAYFCASSPIEKETQYFGPGTRLLVL.

The chain has TRBV6-5 and TRBJ2-5, with unresolved D. This CDR3 spans 12 amino acids. V was shortened by 3 bases and J by 3 bases, with 5 bases between the two germline ends. The germline CDR1 and CDR2 sequences are MNHEY and SVGAGI. The CDR3 loop is CASSYGKETQYF. The CDR3 nucleotides read TGTGCCAGCAGTTATGGGAAAGAGACCCAGTACTTC.

This chain uses TRBV10-3 with TRBJ2-3, with 11 bases matching TRBD2. The CDR3 consists of 15 residues. V shed 6 bases and J 2 bases; nucleotides not matched to a gene: 4. CDR1 and CDR2 from the germline V gene are ENHRY and SYGVKD. The CDR3 loop reads CAIRVTSGNTDTQYF. As DNA, the CDR3 is TGTGCCATCAGAGTGACTAGCGGGAACACAGATACGCAGTATTTT.

This clone was recorded many times. The identical CDR3 is also encoded by other nucleotide sequences in the sample. The V and J genes are TRBV19 and TRBJ2-3; D not resolved. The CDR3 consists of 14 residues. Trimming cost V 2 bases and J 0 bases, with 6 bases left between them. Germline V lookup: CDR1 LNHDA, CDR2 SQIVND (reference sequence). This chain's CDR3 is CASSITTSTDTQYF. The CDR3 DNA follows: TGTGCCAGTAGTATAACTACTAGCACAGATACGCAGTATTTT.

The gene calls are TRBV30 and TRBJ2-5; no clear D. The V gene's germline CDR1 is GTSNPN and CDR2 SVGIG (reference sequence). CDR3 length: 13 amino acids. Trimming stripped 8 bases from V and 1 base from J, with 14 bases between. The CDR3 here is CARSSGFQETQYF. In nucleotides, the CDR3 is TGTGCCCGCTCTTCGGGCTTCCAAGAGACCCAGTACTTC.

The chain has TRBV28 and TRBJ2-7; D gene uncertain. CDR1 MDHEN and CDR2 SYDVKM come from the germline V gene. V was pared by 5 bases and J by 0 bases, with 17 bases between. The CDR3 contains 16 residues. The CDR3 protein is CASSLPTAGSSYEQYF. The CDR3 DNA sequence: TGTGCCAGCAGTCTACCTACGGCTGGGTCCTCCTACGAGCAGTACTTC.

The chain uses TRBV7-2 and TRBJ2-1; D uncertain. CDR1 and CDR2 from the germline V gene are SGHTA and FQGNSA. V was clipped by 1 base and J by 8 bases, with 3 bases between them. The CDR3 has 11 amino acids. CDR3 sequence (DNA): TGTGCCAGCAGCTTAGTGGATGAGCAGTTCTTC. Translation gives CASSLVDEQFF. The entire variable domain, with the rest obtained from reference TRBV7-2 and TRBJ2-1, is as follows: GAGVSQSPSNKVTEKGKDVELRCDPISGHTALYWYRQSLGQGLEFLIYFQGNSAPDKSGLPSDRFSAERTGGSVSTLTIQRTQQEDSAVYLCASSLVDEQFFGPGTRLTVL.

The chain links TRBV11-2 to TRBJ2-3; possible D gene TRBD2, 6 bases. V was shortened by 6 bases and J by 1 base, with 14 bases between the two germline ends. There are 15 residues in the CDR3. Looked up from germline, CDR1 is SGHAT and CDR2 is FQNNGV. The CDR3 nucleotides are TGTGCCAGCAGACGGGACTTAGGGGGCACAGATACGCAGTATTTT. Translated: CASRRDLGGTDTQYF.

The rearrangement uses TRBV27 and TRBJ2-5; D may be TRBD2 (5 bases). The CDR3 is 13 residues long. V lost 3 bases and J 7 bases, leaving 12 bases between the germline ends. Germline lookup yields CDR1 MNHEY and CDR2 SMNVEV (reference sequence). The DNA of the CDR3 is TGTGCCAGCAGTTTCGCCCGCGAGGGGACCCAGTACTTC. It encodes CASSFAREGTQYF.

This chain links TRBV28 with TRBJ1-3; no reliable D call. Trimming removed 7 bases at V and 2 bases at J, with 9 bases between. The CDR3 consists of 13 residues. The germline V gene has CDR1 MDHEN and CDR2 SYDVKM. CDR3 residues: CASIERAGNTIYF. The CDR3, as DNA: TGTGCCAGCATAGAAAGGGCTGGAAACACCATATATTTT.

V is TRBV4-2 and J is TRBJ1-2; no reliable D call. The germline V gene has CDR1 LGHNA and CDR2 YNFKEQ. V lost 5 bases and J lost 8, with 21 bases in between. The CDR3 is 15 amino acids. The CDR3 nucleotides read TGTGCCAGCAGCGAATCAACGGCCCCTCGCAGGGGCTACACCTTC. It encodes CASSESTAPRRGYTF.

The rearrangement uses TRBV6-1 and TRBJ1-1; D is perhaps TRBD1 (6 bases). With 2 bases removed from V and 3 bases from J, the gap between germline ends came to 16 bases. Germline lookup yields CDR1 MNHNS and CDR2 SASEGT. This CDR3 region has 16 residues. CDR3: CASSELGGFWDTEAFF. CDR3 nucleotide sequence: TGTGCCAGCAGTGAACTGGGGGGCTTCTGGGACACTGAAGCTTTCTTT.

V is TRBV7-2 and J is TRBJ2-7, with 11 bases aligning to TRBD2. Per germline, CDR1 SGHTA and CDR2 FQGNSA. The CDR3 covers 14 residues. J lost 7 bases, V lost 3 bases, and 5 bases had no gene match. The CDR3 DNA reads as TGTGCCAGCAGCTTCACCGGGACTAGCGGAGAGCAGTACTTC. The encoded protein is CASSFTGTSGEQYF.

The J gene is TRBJ2-7, the V gene TRBV7-2; no clear D gene. The length of the CDR3 is 14 residues. Germline CDR1 is SGHTA and CDR2 is FQGNSA. Trimming cost V 1 base and J 0 bases, with 7 bases left between them. DNA for the CDR3: TGTGCCAGCAGCTTAGTTGCATTCTCCTACGAGCAGTACTTC. Translated, it gives CASSLVAFSYEQYF. Drawing the rest from reference TRBV7-2 and TRBJ2-7, the complete variable domain is GAGVSQSPSNKVTEKGKDVELRCDPISGHTALYWYRQSLGQGLEFLIYFQGNSAPDKSGLPSDRFSAERTGGSVSTLTIQRTQQEDSAVYLCASSLVAFSYEQYFGPGTRLTVT.

This clone was counted a few times. The rearrangement uses TRBV5-1 and TRBJ1-1; weak D call: TRBD1 (6 bases). The germline V and J ends were trimmed by 4 bases and 5 bases, with 15 bases remaining between them. Germline CDR1 and CDR2: SGHRS and YFSETQ. The CDR3 extends over 14 amino acids. In DNA form, the CDR3 reads TGCGCCAGCAGCCTAGGGACCACAGGGACTGAAGCTTTCTTT. Translation: CASSLGTTGTEAFF.

The rearrangement uses TRBV19 and TRBJ2-7; the D is unclear. CDR3 size: 17 residues. The germline V and J ends were trimmed by 5 bases and 1 base, with 21 bases remaining between them. Germline CDR1 LNHDA, CDR2 SQIVND (reference sequence). CDR3 coding DNA: TGTGCCAGTAGTCCCCGCCCTCTTGATGGCCGGTCCTACGAGCAGTACTTC. Translating it yields CASSPRPLDGRSYEQYF. Combining the CDR3 with reference TRBV19 and TRBJ2-7 gives the whole variable domain DGGITQSPKYLFRKEGQNVTLSCEQNLNHDAMYWYRQDPGQGLRLIYYSQIVNDFQKGDIAEGYSVSREKKESFPLTVTSAQKNPTAFYLCASSPRPLDGRSYEQYFGPGTRLTVT.

The chain recombines TRBV12-5 with TRBJ2-1, with TRBD2 matching 8 bases. The CDR3 sequence is 18 residues long. CDR1 is LGHNT and CDR2 is FRNRAP in the germline V gene. Losses at the gene ends were 3 bases for V and 2 bases for J; bases not matched to a gene: 12. The CDR3 region is CASGFLYVGLGAYNEQFF. CDR3 sequence (DNA): TGTGCTAGTGGTTTCCTCTATGTGGGACTAGGGGCCTACAATGAGCAGTTCTTC. The complete variable domain, with remaining parts taken from reference TRBV12-5 and TRBJ2-1, reads DARVTQTPRHKVTEMGQEVTMRCQPILGHNTVFWYRQTMMQGLELLAYFRNRAPLDDSGMPKDRFSAEMPDATLATLKIQPSEPRDSAVYFCASGFLYVGLGAYNEQFFGPGTRLTVL.

The chain links TRBV25-1 to TRBJ2-1; D ambiguous. CDR1 and CDR2 (germline): MGHDK, SYGVNS. The CDR3 spans 16 residues. V was shortened by 1 base and J by 0 bases, with 10 bases between the two germline ends. CDR3 protein: CASSELGSSSYNEQFF. CDR3 bases: TGTGCCAGCAGTGAATTGGGCTCGAGCTCCTACAATGAGCAGTTCTTC.

This clone showed up just a few times. The CDR3 loop is CASSRGGANGEAFF. The CDR3 nucleotides read TGTGCCAGCAGTCGTGGGGGGGCAAACGGTGAAGCTTTCTTT. The chain carries TRBV28 and TRBJ1-1; a possible D gene is TRBD1 (6 bases). The germline gives CDR1 MDHEN, CDR2 SYDVKM. The CDR3 contains 14 residues. V lost 5 bases and J 7 bases, leaving 17 bases between the germline ends.

CDR3 DNA: TGTGCCAGCAGCACGTCGGTGGGGGCCGGTCAGCCCCAGCATTTT. This codes for CASSTSVGAGQPQHF. The genes are TRBV7-2 and TRBJ1-5, with D possibly being TRBD1 (6 bases). This CDR3 region has 15 residues. V was clipped by 5 bases and J by 6 bases, with 17 bases between them. Germline values: CDR1 SGHTA, CDR2 FQGNSA.

This sequence joins TRBV4-1 and TRBJ2-1; D is possibly TRBD1 (6 bases). In germline, CDR1 is MGHRA, CDR2 YSYEKL. The CDR3 runs 14 residues. V lost 4 bases, J lost 5 bases, and 12 bases lay in between. DNA of the CDR3: TGCGCCAGCAGCCTTGGACAGATAAACAATGAGCAGTTCTTC. Translation: CASSLGQINNEQFF.

Of note for this clone: Other DNA sequences in the sample encode the same CDR3. The chain uses TRBV19 and TRBJ1-1; D ambiguous. Per germline, CDR1 LNHDA and CDR2 SQIVND (reference sequence). The CDR3 length is 14 residues. The germline V and J ends were trimmed by 5 bases and 4 bases, with 14 bases remaining between them. The CDR3 coding sequence is TGTGCCAGTAGTCCGGGTCCCTTAGGCACTGAAGCTTTCTTT. The encoded protein is CASSPGPLGTEAFF.